These T cell receptor beta chains were read from a single sample in a study of cytomegalovirus exposure and HLA in healthy donors. Using immunoSEQ multiplex PCR, the repertoire was profiled, and TCRdb retains in-frame clones only, with some absent. The sample yields a few hundred thousand clones, roughly 85% seen once. Input material: PBMCs. All receptors come from a woman younger than 35 in good health and CMV-seronegative. The CDR3 runs from the conserved cysteine through the conserved F or W. A D gene is named only where the DNA matches it firmly. Clone size is not always given. Where it is, it says once, few, many or a class for expanded clones.

v_gene	j_gene	d_gene	len	abundance	CDR3aa	CDR3nt
TRBV7-9	TRBJ2-2	.	12	.	CASSTSLGELFF	TGTGCCAGCAGCACGTCACTGGGGGAGCTGTTTTTT
TRBV28	TRBJ1-5	TRBD1	15	.	CASSFLTGSNQPQHF	TGTGCCAGCAGTTTCCTGACAGGGAGCAATCAGCCCCAGCATTTT
TRBV6-4	TRBJ2-2	TRBD2	19	.	CASSDSGTSGGPNTGELFF	TGTGCCAGCAGTGATTCTGGGACTAGCGGGGGGCCAAACACCGGGGAGCTGTTTTTT
TRBV5-8	TRBJ2-7	TRBD1	13	.	CASSWGQSVEQYF	TGTGCCAGCAGTTGGGGACAGTCTGTCGAGCAGTACTTC
TRBV4-3	TRBJ2-1	.	14	.	CASRSGVRSNEQFF	TGCGCCAGCAGGTCGGGAGTTCGATCCAATGAGCAGTTCTTC
TRBV19	TRBJ1-5	.	15	.	CASSTRQAQNQPQHF	TGTGCCAGTAGTACCCGACAGGCCCAAAATCAGCCCCAGCATTTT
TRBV28	TRBJ1-2	TRBD1	11	.	CATRQGLGYTF	TGTGCTACCAGACAGGGTTTGGGCTACACCTTC
TRBV4-3	TRBJ2-5	.	11	few	CASSPRETQYF	TGCGCCAGCAGCCCCAGAGAGACCCAGTACTTC
TRBV7-6	TRBJ2-3	TRBD1	17	.	CASSATGGTGGADTQYF	TGTGCCAGCAGCGCAACCGGCGGGACAGGGGGCGCAGATACGCAGTATTTT
TRBV5-4	TRBJ2-7	.	15	.	CASSLGTLTPYEQYF	TGTGCCAGCAGCCTCGGGACACTGACACCCTACGAGCAGTACTTC
TRBV21-1	TRBJ2-7	.	14	.	CASSWTRSSYEQYF	TGTGCCAGCTCATGGACTAGAAGCTCCTACGAGCAGTACTTC
TRBV19	TRBJ2-1	TRBD2	16	.	CASSATLAGAGNEQFF	TGTGCCAGTAGTGCCACCCTAGCGGGGGCCGGGAATGAGCAGTTCTTC
TRBV29-1	TRBJ2-4	TRBD2	15	.	CSVEGGRGGLNIQYF	TGCAGCGTTGAAGGGGGGAGGGGTGGGCTGAACATTCAGTACTTC
TRBV27	TRBJ1-1	.	13	.	CASSFGGVTEAFF	TGTGCCAGCAGTTTTGGGGGGGTCACTGAAGCTTTCTTT
TRBV29-1	TRBJ1-1	TRBD1	13	.	CSVSQTGGDEAFF	TGCAGCGTAAGTCAGACAGGGGGGGATGAAGCTTTCTTT
TRBV7-2	TRBJ2-7	.	14	.	CASSVGLAFYEQYF	TGTGCCAGCAGCGTCGGACTGGCATTCTACGAGCAGTACTTC
TRBV28	TRBJ2-7	.	12	few	CASSRRGYEQYF	TGTGCCAGCAGCCGGAGGGGTTACGAGCAGTACTTC
TRBV9	TRBJ2-1	TRBD1	15	few	CASSLGGSDLRGQFF	TGTGCCAGCAGCCTAGGGGGCTCCGACCTCCGAGGGCAGTTCTTC
TRBV6-5	TRBJ1-1	TRBD1	13	.	CASSWTGNTEAFF	TGTGCCAGCAGTTGGACAGGGAACACTGAAGCTTTCTTT
TRBV9	TRBJ2-5	.	17	.	CASSVAVSRGFQETQYF	TGTGCCAGCAGCGTAGCTGTCTCCCGGGGGTTCCAAGAGACCCAGTACTTC
TRBV25-1	TRBJ2-1	TRBD2	14	.	CASSDPLLAGGPFF	TGTGCCAGCAGTGACCCACTGCTAGCGGGAGGTCCGTTCTTC
TRBV27	TRBJ1-5	TRBD1	16	.	CASSLTGGGSNQPQHF	TGTGCCAGCAGTCTAACAGGGGGGGGGAGCAATCAGCCCCAGCATTTT
TRBV2	TRBJ2-3	.	16	.	CASTEGGRFSTDTQYF	TGTGCCAGCACCGAAGGAGGGCGATTTAGCACAGATACGCAGTATTTT
TRBV2	TRBJ1-2	TRBD1	13	.	CASSVEGAYGYTF	TGTGCCAGCAGTGTTGAGGGGGCCTATGGCTACACCTTC
TRBV27	TRBJ2-7	.	13	.	CASRRIDSYEQYF	TGTGCCAGCAGGCGGATTGACTCCTACGAGCAGTACTTC
TRBV11-2	TRBJ2-5	TRBD1	15	few	CASNLGDRTQETQYF	TGTGCCAGCAACTTGGGGGACAGGACCCAAGAGACCCAGTACTTC
TRBV5-1	TRBJ2-1	TRBD2	12	.	CASSWTSGEQFF	TGCGCCAGCAGCTGGACTAGCGGTGAGCAGTTCTTC
TRBV6-5	TRBJ2-5	.	13	.	CASSLRRKETQYF	TGTGCCAGCAGTTTACGGAGGAAAGAGACCCAGTACTTC
TRBV4-3	TRBJ1-5	.	15	few	CASSQLTGGNQPQHF	TGCGCCAGCAGCCAGCTTACGGGGGGGAATCAGCCCCAGCATTTT
TRBV4-2	TRBJ2-7	TRBD2	14	.	CASSLAGVSYEQYF	TGTGCCAGCAGCCTAGCGGGGGTCTCCTACGAGCAGTACTTC
TRBV5-8	TRBJ2-1	.	11	.	CASSRGYEQFF	TGTGCCAGCAGCCGAGGGTATGAGCAGTTCTTC
TRBV1	TRBJ1-1	.	16	.	CTSSQEQGGDFAEAFF	TGCACCAGCAGCCAAGAGCAGGGGGGTGACTTCGCTGAAGCTTTCTTT
TRBV18	TRBJ1-2	.	13	.	CASSPGGDYGYTF	TGTGCCAGCTCACCCGGGGGAGACTATGGCTACACCTTC
TRBV15	TRBJ2-7	TRBD2	15	.	CATSSRPTSGYEQYF	TGTGCCACCAGCTCGCGTCCTACTAGCGGCTACGAGCAGTACTTC
TRBV28	TRBJ1-4	TRBD1	16	.	CASSYTGGGYHEKLFF	TGTGCCAGCAGTTATACAGGGGGCGGTTATCATGAAAAACTGTTTTTT
TRBV28	TRBJ2-3	TRBD2	12	.	CASSLGEGKQYF	TGTGCCAGCAGTTTAGGGGAGGGAAAGCAGTATTTT
TRBV2	TRBJ2-7	.	15	.	CASSSGDTRSYEQYF	TGTGCCAGCAGCTCAGGGGATACCAGATCCTACGAGCAGTACTTC
TRBV7-3	TRBJ2-1	.	15	.	CASSFDQGSHNEQFF	TGTGCCAGCAGCTTTGACCAGGGGTCCCACAATGAGCAGTTCTTC
TRBV5-4	TRBJ2-7	.	13	.	CASSPSGFYEQYF	TGTGCCAGCAGCCCATCAGGGTTCTACGAGCAGTACTTC
TRBV9	TRBJ1-1	.	13	.	CASSVGGRAGAFF	TGTGCCAGCAGCGTAGGGGGCAGGGCAGGCGCTTTCTTT
TRBV6-1	TRBJ1-1	.	12	.	CASSLANTEAFF	TGTGCCAGCAGCCTGGCGAACACTGAAGCTTTCTTT
TRBV18	TRBJ1-2	TRBD1	12	few	CASSPGQDGYTF	TGTGCCAGCTCACCAGGACAGGATGGCTACACCTTC
TRBV28	TRBJ1-2	.	12	few	CASSLKGGSATF	TGTGCCAGCAGCCTCAAAGGCGGATCCGCCACCTTC
TRBV4-1	TRBJ2-5	TRBD2	13	.	CASGVAGGETQYF	TGCGCCAGCGGGGTAGCGGGAGGAGAGACCCAGTACTTC
TRBV9	TRBJ2-7	TRBD1	15	.	CASSTSGTGLEEQYF	TGTGCCAGCAGCACATCCGGGACAGGGTTGGAGGAGCAGTACTTC
TRBV11-2	TRBJ2-7	.	17	.	CASSSVRGTGSFYEQYF	TGTGCCAGCAGCTCCGTGAGAGGCACAGGGAGTTTCTACGAGCAGTACTTC
TRBV19	TRBJ1-1	TRBD1	15	.	CASSIGQGSLTEAFF	TGTGCCAGTAGTATAGGACAGGGGTCCCTAACTGAAGCTTTCTTT
TRBV15	TRBJ1-5	TRBD1	15	.	CATSREQGWAQPQHF	TGTGCCACCAGCAGAGAACAGGGGTGGGCTCAGCCCCAGCATTTT
TRBV19	TRBJ1-2	TRBD1	15	.	CASSSPGQGFYGYTF	TGTGCCAGTAGTAGCCCGGGACAGGGATTCTATGGCTACACCTTC
TRBV6-1	TRBJ2-3	.	15	.	CASSVGDGYTDTQYF	TGTGCCAGCAGTGTCGGGGATGGGTACACAGATACGCAGTATTTT
TRBV27	TRBJ2-7	.	15	.	CASRHAGTSVYEQYF	TGTGCCAGCAGACATGCTGGGACTTCCGTTTACGAGCAGTACTTC
TRBV7-9	TRBJ2-2	.	13	.	CASSLAVAGELFF	TGTGCCAGCAGCTTAGCGGTAGCGGGGGAGCTGTTTTTT
TRBV18	TRBJ1-4	TRBD1	14	.	CASSSGQYNEKLFF	TGTGCCAGCTCATCGGGACAGTATAATGAAAAACTGTTTTTT
TRBV19	TRBJ2-2	.	12	once	CASSIYTGELFF	TGTGCCAGTAGTATATATACCGGGGAGCTGTTTTTT
TRBV20-1	TRBJ2-4	.	11	.	CSARETNIQYF	TGCAGTGCCAGGGAAACTAACATTCAGTACTTC
TRBV4-3	TRBJ2-7	TRBD1	19	.	CASSQGSIPPDRGGDEQYF	TGCGCCAGCAGCCAAGGTTCTATCCCCCCGGACAGGGGTGGCGACGAGCAGTACTTC
TRBV4-2	TRBJ2-1	.	15	.	CASSHSGLEADEQFF	TGTGCCAGCAGCCATTCGGGACTGGAAGCCGATGAGCAGTTCTTC
TRBV10-3	TRBJ2-7	TRBD2	15	.	CAISETSGSFYEQYF	TGTGCCATCAGTGAGACTAGCGGGTCGTTCTACGAGCAGTACTTC
TRBV28	TRBJ1-1	.	15	.	CASSSLAGAFTEAFF	TGTGCCAGCAGTTCCCTTGCAGGGGCGTTCACTGAAGCTTTCTTT
TRBV11-2	TRBJ2-7	TRBD2	13	.	CASSLAGAYEQYF	TGTGCCAGCAGTTTAGCGGGAGCGTACGAGCAGTACTTC